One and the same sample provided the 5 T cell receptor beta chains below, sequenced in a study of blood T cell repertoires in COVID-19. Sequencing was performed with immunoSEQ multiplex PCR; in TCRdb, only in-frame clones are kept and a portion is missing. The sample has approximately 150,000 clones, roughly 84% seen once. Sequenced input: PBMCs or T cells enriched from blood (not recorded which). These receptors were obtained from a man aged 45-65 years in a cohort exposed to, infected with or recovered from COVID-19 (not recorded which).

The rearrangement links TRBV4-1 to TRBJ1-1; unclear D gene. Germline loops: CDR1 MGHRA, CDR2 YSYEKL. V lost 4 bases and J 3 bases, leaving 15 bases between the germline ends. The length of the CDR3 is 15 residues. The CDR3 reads CASSRGQRDDTEAFF. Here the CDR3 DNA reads TGCGCCAGCAGCCGAGGCCAGAGAGATGACACTGAAGCTTTCTTT.

CDR3 DNA: TGTGCAGCTACAGGGGGCTATTACGAGCAGTACTTC. It specifies CAATGGYYEQYF. This rearrangement joins TRBV2 to TRBJ2-7; 9 bases line up with TRBD1. The CDR3 is 12 amino acids. Germline V gene sequence: CDR1 SNHLY, CDR2 FYNNEI.

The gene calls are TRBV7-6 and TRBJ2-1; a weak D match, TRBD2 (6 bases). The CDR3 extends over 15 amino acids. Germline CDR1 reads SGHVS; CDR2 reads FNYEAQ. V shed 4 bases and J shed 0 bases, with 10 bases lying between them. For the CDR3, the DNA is TGTGCCAGCAGCTCTACCGGGAGCTCCTACAATGAGCAGTTCTTC. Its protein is CASSSTGSSYNEQFF.

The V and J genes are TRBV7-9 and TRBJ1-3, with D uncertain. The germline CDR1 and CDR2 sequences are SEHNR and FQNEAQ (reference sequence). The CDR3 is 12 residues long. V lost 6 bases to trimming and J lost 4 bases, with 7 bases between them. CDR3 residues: CASSLQGNTIYF. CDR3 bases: TGTGCCAGCAGTCTACAGGGAAACACCATATATTTT.

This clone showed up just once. The CDR3 DNA reads TGTGCCAGCAGTCCCAATGCAGGTGGCAATCAGCCCCAGCATTTT. Protein: CASSPNAGGNQPQHF. This rearrangement joins TRBV27 to TRBJ1-5; D is ambiguous. The CDR3 extends over 15 amino acids. Germline values: CDR1 MNHEY, CDR2 SMNVEV (reference sequence). V was trimmed by 5 bases and J by 2 bases, leaving 13 bases between them.